The 24 T cell receptor beta chains given below trace back to one sample, sequenced in a study of chemoradiotherapy in HPV16-positive cancers. Using immunoSEQ multiplex PCR, the repertoire was profiled, and TCRdb retains in-frame clones only, with some absent. Among several thousand clones listed, 80% to 90% were seen once. The source was tumor tissue, collected from a patient who underwent chemoradiotherapy. The receptors stem from a human donor with HPV-associated anogenital cancer.

The V and J genes are TRBV19 and TRBJ1-5, with D perhaps matching TRBD1 (6 bases). The ends were cut back, 5 bases at V and 2 bases at J, with 22 bases in the middle. This CDR3 spans 18 amino acids. Germline V gene data show CDR1 as LNHDA and CDR2 as SQIVND (reference sequence). The CDR3 DNA sequence: TGTGCCAGTAGTTCTGGGACGGGACAATATAGCCGCAATCAGCCCCAGCATTTT. It yields the protein CASSSGTGQYSRNQPQHF.

The rearrangement links TRBV6-5 to TRBJ1-1, with a tentative D call TRBD1 (5 bases). The CDR3 has 15 amino acids. Germline V CDR1 and CDR2: MNHEY, SVGAGI. V lost 2 bases, J lost 3 bases, and 13 bases lay in between. CDR3 region: CASSYSFQGHTEAFF. CDR3 bases: TGTGCCAGCAGTTACAGTTTCCAGGGTCACACTGAAGCTTTCTTT.

This clone came up a few times. The chain combines TRBV28 with TRBJ1-5; the D gene is possibly TRBD1 (6 bases). Germline V gene lookup returns CDR1 MDHEN and CDR2 SYDVKM. Between the trimmed V and J ends, which lost 5 bases and 4 bases, there was a span of 15 bases. The CDR3 contains 15 residues. The CDR3: CASSQNRAQNQPQHF. Here the CDR3 DNA reads TGTGCCAGCAGTCAAAACAGGGCCCAAAATCAGCCCCAGCATTTT.

The chain has TRBV19 and TRBJ1-4, with TRBD1 matching over 7 bases. CDR1 and CDR2 from the germline V gene are LNHDA and SQIVND (reference sequence). V dropped 7 bases and J dropped 3; count of bases not matched to a gene: 8. The CDR3 is made up of 15 amino acids. CDR3 sequence (DNA): TGTGCCAGTATGGGGACAGTCGCACCTAATGAAAAACTGTTTTTT. The encoded protein is CASMGTVAPNEKLFF.

The chain employs TRBV6-5 and TRBJ2-1; weak D call: TRBD2 (6 bases). Germline loops: CDR1 MNHEY, CDR2 SVGAGI. The CDR3 is 13 residues long. Trimming removed 5 bases from V and 8 bases from J, with 13 bases in between. CDR3: CASSKGGPHEQFF. The CDR3 bases are TGTGCCAGCAGTAAGGGAGGCCCCCATGAGCAGTTCTTC.

This chain's CDR3 is CASSFGGQGLRYTF. CDR3 nucleotide sequence: TGTGCCAGCAGTTTCGGGGGACAGGGGTTGCGCTACACCTTC. This chain connects TRBV28 to TRBJ1-2; 10 nucleotides agree with TRBD1. CDR1 and CDR2 from the germline V gene are MDHEN and SYDVKM. This CDR3 has 14 residues. Trimming took 3 bases from V and 9 from J; bases not matched to a gene: 7.

V gene TRBV27 combines with J gene TRBJ1-4, with D perhaps matching TRBD1 (5 bases). This CDR3 has 16 amino acids. V was shortened by 5 bases and J by 3 bases, with 16 bases between the two germline ends. Germline values: CDR1 MNHEY, CDR2 SMNVEV (reference sequence). The CDR3 protein is CASSKGRGAPNEKLFF. CDR3 DNA sequence: TGTGCCAGCAGTAAGGGACGGGGAGCTCCTAATGAAAAACTGTTTTTT.

The gene calls are TRBV29-1 and TRBJ1-1; 7 bases match TRBD1. V was clipped by 7 bases and J by 7 bases; unmatched bases: 12. This CDR3 contains 13 residues. Per germline, CDR1 SQVTM and CDR2 ANQGSEA. The DNA of the CDR3 is TGCAGCGGAATACCGGGACAGTCGTATGAAGCTTTCTTT. This gives the protein CSGIPGQSYEAFF.

The genes are TRBV10-3 and TRBJ1-5; 10 bases line up with TRBD1. Looked up from germline, CDR1 is ENHRY and CDR2 is SYGVKD. The CDR3 contains 15 residues. The junction had 6 bases not matched to a gene; V was cut back by 4 bases and J by 6 bases. The CDR3 region is CAISGGQGGGQPQHF. CDR3 bases: TGTGCCATCAGTGGCGGACAGGGGGGAGGTCAGCCCCAGCATTTT.

This chain uses TRBV10-1 with TRBJ1-6; 11 bases match TRBD1. V lost 6 bases, J lost 10 bases, and 14 bases stayed unmatched. The CDR3 is 17 amino acids. Germline CDR1 is WNHNN and CDR2 is SYGVQD (reference sequence). The CDR3 sequence is CASRRTGGRVHRSPLHF. For the CDR3, the DNA is TGCGCCAGCAGGAGGACAGGGGGCAGAGTCCATAGGTCACCCCTCCACTTT.

This chain links TRBV5-1 with TRBJ1-1; a possible D gene is TRBD1 (5 bases). The ends were cut back, 4 bases at V and 1 base at J, with 11 bases in the middle. Germline-derived CDR1 and CDR2 are SGHRS and YFSETQ. This CDR3 is 14 amino acids long. CDR3 sequence (DNA): TGCGCCAGCAGCCCCTCCGGGGGGAACACTGAAGCTTTCTTT. Translating gives CASSPSGGNTEAFF. The complete variable domain, with remaining parts taken from reference TRBV5-1 and TRBJ1-1, reads KAGVTQTPRYLIKTRGQQVTLSCSPISGHRSVSWYQQTPGQGLQFLFEYFSETQRNKGNFPGRFSGRQFSNSRSEMNVSTLELGDSALYLCASSPSGGNTEAFFGQGTRLTVV.

The genes are TRBV5-5 and TRBJ1-1; D gene ambiguous. The CDR3 is 13 residues long. In germline, CDR1 is SGHKS, CDR2 YYEKEE (reference sequence). The V and J ends lost 0 bases and 4 bases respectively, with 7 bases between them. DNA of the CDR3: TGTGCCAGCAGCTTGGACAAGCGCACTGAAGCTTTCTTT. Its translation: CASSLDKRTEAFF. Using reference TRBV5-5 and TRBJ1-1 for the parts outside the CDR3, the full variable domain is DAGVTQSPTHLIKTRGQQVTLRCSPISGHKSVSWYQQVLGQGPQFIFQYYEKEERGRGNFPDRFSARQFPNYSSELNVNALLLGDSALYLCASSLDKRTEAFFGQGTRLTVV.

The CDR3 loop reads CSVWPNVRVMNTEAFF. DNA of the CDR3: TGCAGCGTATGGCCTAACGTTAGGGTCATGAACACTGAAGCTTTCTTT. V gene TRBV29-1 combines with J gene TRBJ1-1; D is unresolved. The CDR3 length is 16 residues. With 6 bases removed from V and 0 bases from J, the gap between germline ends came to 20 bases. The V gene's germline CDR1 is SQVTM and CDR2 ANQGSEA.

The chain is built from TRBV7-9 and TRBJ1-5, with TRBD1 as a possible D gene (6 bases). The CDR3 totals 17 residues. Trimming cost V 11 bases and J 1 base, with 24 bases left between them. The germline gives CDR1 SEHNR, CDR2 FQNEAQ (reference sequence). CDR3 in amino acids: CASSAGAQRGSNQPQHF. Written as DNA, the CDR3 is TGTGCCTCCTCCGCGGGGGCCCAGAGGGGAAGCAATCAGCCCCAGCATTTT.

V usage is TRBV7-6 and J usage is TRBJ2-3; D might be TRBD1 (5 bases). The CDR3 totals 15 residues. V shed 1 base and J shed 2 bases, with 10 bases lying between them. In germline, CDR1 is SGHVS, CDR2 FNYEAQ. The CDR3 protein is CASSLGRQPTDTQYF. Here the CDR3 DNA reads TGTGCCAGCAGCTTAGGGAGACAGCCCACAGATACGCAGTATTTT. Based on the CDR3 plus reference TRBV7-6 and TRBJ2-3, the full variable domain is GAGVSQSPRYKVTKRGQDVALRCDPISGHVSLYWYRQALGQGPEFLTYFNYEAQQDKSGLPNDRFSAERPEGSISTLTIQRTEQRDSAMYRCASSLGRQPTDTQYFGPGTRLTVL.

The V call is TRBV28, the J call TRBJ2-2, with 7 bases aligning to TRBD2. Germline trimming cut 6 bases from V and 5 bases from J; bases unmatched to any gene: 3. The CDR3 runs to 13 residues. Germline lookup yields CDR1 MDHEN and CDR2 SYDVKM. In DNA, the CDR3 is TGTGCCAGCAGCCGCGGGGGTACCGGGGAGCTGTTTTTT. Translated: CASSRGGTGELFF.

The chain links TRBV10-3 to TRBJ2-1; the D is unclear. The CDR3 is 13 residues long. The ends were cut back, 2 bases at V and 3 bases at J, with 5 bases in the middle. Germline assignment: CDR1 ENHRY and CDR2 SYGVKD. The CDR3 nucleotides read TGTGCCATCAGTGAGAACTACTACAATGAGCAGTTCTTC. Protein: CAISENYYNEQFF.

The CDR3 loop is CASRPDRDSYEQYF. DNA of the CDR3: TGTGCCAGCAGGCCTGACAGGGACTCCTACGAGCAGTACTTC. This sequence joins TRBV21-1 and TRBJ2-7; the listed D gene, TRBD1, was not tested against the DNA. TRBV21-1 has pseudogene status. The CDR3 sequence is 14 residues long.

The chain employs TRBV7-9 and TRBJ1-1; 7 nucleotides align to TRBD1. J was trimmed by 1 base and V by 5 bases; bases with no gene match: 4. The CDR3 totals 14 residues. The germline gives CDR1 SEHNR, CDR2 FQNEAQ (reference sequence). The CDR3 loop is CASSQGQTNTEAFF. For the CDR3, the DNA is TGTGCCAGCAGCCAGGGACAGACGAACACTGAAGCTTTCTTT.

This clone was seen just once. The V gene is TRBV7-8, the J gene TRBJ2-7; 7 bases map to TRBD1. Germline V CDR1 and CDR2: SGHVS, FQNEAQ. CDR3 length equals 15 residues. The trim removed 1 base at V and 0 bases at J, leaving 3 bases unmatched. CDR3 DNA sequence: TGTGCCAGCAGCTTAGGGACAGGCATCTCCTACGAGCAGTACTTC. Protein product: CASSLGTGISYEQYF.

The count of this clone is one. This chain connects TRBV10-2 to TRBJ2-1; 8 nucleotides align to TRBD1. The CDR3 runs 13 residues. V dropped 6 bases and J dropped 6; count of bases not matched to a gene: 4. Germline CDR1 is WSHSY and CDR2 is SAAADI. CDR3 in amino acids: CASRITGGNEQFF. In DNA, the CDR3 is TGCGCCAGCAGGATCACAGGGGGCAATGAGCAGTTCTTC.

The chain links TRBV19 to TRBJ1-6; no firm D call. This CDR3 contains 16 residues. The ends were cut back, 6 bases at V and 3 bases at J, with 15 bases in the middle. CDR1 is LNHDA, CDR2 SQIVND, per germline (reference sequence). The CDR3 DNA follows: TGTGCCAGTAGCCTTCGGTCTCCAGACTATAATTCACCCCTCCACTTT. Protein product: CASSLRSPDYNSPLHF.

The chain employs TRBV5-6 and TRBJ2-7; D perhaps matches TRBD2 (6 bases). V dropped 3 bases and J dropped 3 bases, with 16 bases sitting between them. CDR3 size: 15 residues. The germline V gene has CDR1 SGHDT and CDR2 YYEEEE. CDR3 amino acids: CASSSGTLLNYEQYF. Written as DNA, the CDR3 is TGTGCCAGCAGCTCTGGGACTTTGCTGAACTACGAGCAGTACTTC.

The CDR3 DNA reads TGTGCCAGCAGCTTTCAGGGAACCGGGGAGCTGTTTTTT. This sequence encodes CASSFQGTGELFF. V gene TRBV11-2 combines with J gene TRBJ2-2; TRBD1 is a possible D gene (5 bases). The germline V gene encodes CDR1 SGHAT and CDR2 FQNNGV. This CDR3 has 13 amino acids. The V gene lost 3 bases and the J gene lost 5 bases, with 7 bases spanning the gap.